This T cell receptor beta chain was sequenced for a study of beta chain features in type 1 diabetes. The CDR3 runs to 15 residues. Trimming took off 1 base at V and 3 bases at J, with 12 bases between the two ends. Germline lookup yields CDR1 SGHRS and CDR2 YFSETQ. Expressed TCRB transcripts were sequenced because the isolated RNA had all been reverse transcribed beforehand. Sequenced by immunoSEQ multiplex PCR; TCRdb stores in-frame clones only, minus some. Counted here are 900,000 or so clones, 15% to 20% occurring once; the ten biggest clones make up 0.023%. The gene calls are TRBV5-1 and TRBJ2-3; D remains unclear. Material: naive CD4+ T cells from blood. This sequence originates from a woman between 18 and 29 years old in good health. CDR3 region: CASSLRAVETDTQYF. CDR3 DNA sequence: TGCGCCAGCAGCTTGCGGGCAGTAGAGACAGATACGCAGTATTTT.